These 26 T cell receptor beta chains share one sample of origin, sequenced in a study of regulatory T cells in long-lasting Graves disease. Assembly of TCR beta libraries relied on iRepertoire HTBI primers together with Arm-PCR of CDR3 regions. Each CDR3 protein gets one entry after TCRdb re-called the multiplex PCR reads with MiXCR. Here the sample spans 360,000 or so distinct CDR3 sequences, about 10% being singletons. This sample's time point: newly diagnosed GD, antithyroid drugs for less than 3 months. The TCR library used RNA extracted from PBMCs. This sample was also put to use in a study of T cells in Graves' hyperthyroidism and ophthalmopathy.

The sample here was peripheral blood mononuclear cells (PBMCs), taken at new diagnosis, from a patient treated with antithyroid drugs. The receptors derive from a woman between 18 and 30 years old with Graves disease.

Ten or more counts support this clonotype. The chain is built from TRBV6-2 or TRBV6-3 and TRBJ2-7, with a possible D match to TRBD1 (5 bases). V lost 2 bases, J lost 0 bases, and 11 bases lay in between. The CDR3 sequence is 15 residues long. The germline V gene encodes CDR1 MNHEY and CDR2 SVGEGT. DNA of the CDR3: TGTGCCAGCAGTTACCGAGGCGACAGCTCCTACGAGCAGTACGTC. It is translated as CASSYRGDSSYEQYV.

Regarding this clonotype: A much more abundant neighbour one base away suggests this may be a read error. The chain couples TRBV5-1 to TRBJ1-4, with D maybe TRBD1 (5 bases). CDR1 is SGHRS, CDR2 YFSETQ, per germline. This CDR3 has 14 amino acids. The germline V and J ends were trimmed by 3 bases and 8 bases, with 14 bases remaining between them. CDR3 DNA: TGCGCCAGCAGCTCGGGGGGTGTCGAGGAAAAACTGTTTTTT. This encodes CASSSGGVEEKLFF. Full variable domain (missing parts from reference TRBV5-1 and TRBJ1-4): KAGVTQTPRYLIKTRGQQVTLSCSPISGHRSVSWYQQTPGQGLQFLFEYFSETQRNKGNFPGRFSGRQFSNSRSEMNVSTLELGDSALYLCASSSGGVEEKLFFGSGTQLSVL.

This clonotype showed up just a few times. The chain employs TRBV19 and TRBJ1-2; TRBD1 is a possible D gene (5 bases). V was shortened by 5 bases and J by 4 bases, with 20 bases between the two germline ends. This CDR3 is built from 16 residues. Germline V gives CDR1 LNHDA, CDR2 SQIVND (reference sequence). CDR3 in amino acids: CASSPKGPPSSYGYTF. The CDR3 coding sequence is TGTGCCAGTAGTCCAAAGGGACCGCCGAGTAGCTATGGCTACACCTTC.

The sample holds many counts of this clonotype. The chain links TRBV12-3 or TRBV12-4 to TRBJ1-4, with D possibly TRBD1 on 5 matching bases. Trimming pared 7 bases from V and 2 bases from J, leaving 11 bases between. This CDR3 is 14 amino acids long. The CDR3 protein is CASTSGGTNEKLFF. The CDR3 nucleotides are TGTGCCAGCACCTCCGGGGGGACTAATGAAAAACTGTTTTTT.

This sequence joins TRBV15 and TRBJ1-2; tentative D call: TRBD1 (5 bases). CDR3 length: 14 amino acids. Germline loops: CDR1 LNHNV, CDR2 YYDKDF (reference sequence). V was trimmed by 5 bases and J by 1 base, leaving 11 bases between them. This chain's CDR3 is CATSQERGNYGYTF. The CDR3, as DNA: TGTGCCACCAGCCAAGAGAGGGGTAACTATGGCTACACCTTC.

This clonotype was detected ten times or more. The gene calls are TRBV28 and TRBJ1-5; D may be TRBD1 (5 bases). This CDR3 spans 18 amino acids. Germline assignment: CDR1 MDHEN and CDR2 SYDVKM. V lost 3 bases to trimming and J lost 3 bases, with 21 bases between them. CDR3 region: CASSLPGWGWVNNQPQHF. The CDR3, as DNA: TGTGCCAGCAGTTTGCCAGGGTGGGGTTGGGTAAACAATCAGCCCCAGCATTTT.

The V call is TRBV6-1, the J call TRBJ1-1; 9 bases line up with TRBD1. V lost 6 bases and J lost 5; bases outside the gene matches: 4. The CDR3 covers 13 residues. Germline-derived CDR1 and CDR2 are MNHNS and SASEGT. CDR3: CASRGQGRTEAFF. The CDR3 DNA is TGTGCCAGCAGGGGACAGGGACGGACTGAAGCTTTCTTT.

Ten or more counts support this clonotype. The chain uses TRBV7-9 and TRBJ2-1; D gene ambiguous. Trimming stripped 6 bases from V and 10 bases from J, with 7 bases between. The germline gives CDR1 SEHNR, CDR2 FQNEAQ (reference sequence). This CDR3 has 10 residues. The CDR3: CASSSFEQFF. CDR3 bases: TGTGCCAGCAGTTCATTCGAGCAGTTCTTC. Full variable domain (remainder filled in from reference TRBV7-9 and TRBJ2-1): DTGVSQNPRHKITKRGQNVTFRCDPISEHNRLYWYRQTLGQGPEFLTYFQNEAQLEKSRLLSDRFSAERPKGSFSTLEIQRTEQGDSAMYLCASSSFEQFFGPGTRLTVL.

The chain links TRBV28 to TRBJ2-7; D unclear. The CDR3 is 14 residues long. CDR1 and CDR2 (germline): MDHEN, SYDVKM. Trimming shortened V by 7 bases and J by 2 bases, and 15 bases separated the two germline ends. In DNA, the CDR3 is TGTGCCAGCACGAGAGAGCGTAGAACCTACGAGCAGTACTTC. It specifies CASTRERRTYEQYF.

This clonotype was seen just once. This rearrangement joins TRBV19 to TRBJ2-5, with a tentative D call TRBD1 (5 bases). V shed 11 bases and J shed 2 bases, with 18 bases lying between them. Germline CDR1 reads LNHDA; CDR2 reads SQIVND (reference sequence). This CDR3 has 14 residues. CDR3 sequence (DNA): TGTGCCGCATCTCAGACAGCTAGACAAGAGACCCAGTACTTC. It specifies CAASQTARQETQYF. The variable domain in full, completed from reference TRBV19 and TRBJ2-5, reads DGGITQSPKYLFRKEGQNVTLSCEQNLNHDAMYWYRQDPGQGLRLIYYSQIVNDFQKGDIAEGYSVSREKKESFPLTVTSAQKNPTAFYLCAASQTARQETQYFGPGTRLLVL.

In this sample, this clonotype turned up a few times. For the CDR3, the DNA is TGCGCCAGCAGTGAGAAGGTTTACCGAAAGAGCTCCTACAATGAGCAGTTCTTC. As protein: CASSEKVYRKSSYNEQFF. The genes are TRBV10-2 and TRBJ2-1; no clear D. V was shortened by 2 bases and J by 0 bases, with 17 bases between the two germline ends. This CDR3 contains 18 residues. Germline CDR1 reads WSHSY; CDR2 reads SAAADI.

J is TRBJ2-1 and V is TRBV20-1, with 7 bases matching TRBD2. The V gene end was trimmed by 6 bases and the J gene end by 0 bases; junction bases not matched to a gene: 8. The CDR3 totals 15 residues. From germline, CDR1 is DFQATT and CDR2 SNEGSKA (reference sequence). CDR3 amino acids: CSAPLGGSSYNEQFF. As DNA, the CDR3 is TGCAGTGCCCCCCTAGGCGGGAGCTCCTACAATGAGCAGTTCTTC.

The chain has TRBV20-1 and TRBJ2-6; no clear D gene. Germline CDR1 DFQATT, CDR2 SNEGSKA (reference sequence). Between the trimmed V and J ends, which lost 6 bases and 0 bases, there was a span of 9 bases. This CDR3 has 14 amino acids. As DNA, the CDR3 is TGCAGTGCCCAGGTTACCTCTGGGGCCAACGTCCTGACTTTC. This codes for CSAQVTSGANVLTF.

This clonotype was seen more than once but under ten times. J is TRBJ2-1 and V is TRBV12-3 or TRBV12-4, with 11 positions matching TRBD2. After removal of 6 bases from V and 11 bases from J, the junction contained 21 bases not matched to a gene. The CDR3 loop spans 18 amino acids. CDR3: CASRPRSWIAGGTSQQFF. The CDR3 coding sequence is TGTGCCAGCAGACCACGGTCCTGGATAGCGGGGGGGACAAGTCAGCAGTTCTTC.

In its sample, this clonotype was seen a few times. The rearrangement links TRBV24-1 to TRBJ2-5; TRBD2 agrees at 7 bases. The CDR3 totals 17 residues. Looked up from germline, CDR1 is KGHDR and CDR2 is SFDVKD. V shed 5 bases, J shed 3 bases, and the junction held 14 bases outside the gene matches. Written as DNA, the CDR3 is TGTGCCACCAGTGCTATTGGGGGGGGGGACCCGAAAGAGACCCAGTACTTC. It codes for CATSAIGGGDPKETQYF.

The sample holds many counts of this clonotype. The rearrangement links TRBV12-3 or TRBV12-4 to TRBJ2-5; a possible D gene is TRBD2 (6 bases). Trimming removed 5 bases from V and 7 bases from J, with 17 bases in between. This CDR3 region has 14 residues. This CDR3 is CASSGREIGGTQYF. The DNA for the CDR3 is TGTGCCAGCAGTGGACGGGAGATTGGGGGGACCCAGTACTTC.

This clonotype was observed at least ten times. The chain employs TRBV6-1 and TRBJ1-5, with D possibly being TRBD1 (6 bases). The CDR3 is made up of 14 amino acids. With 8 bases removed from V and 4 bases from J, the gap between germline ends came to 15 bases. From germline, CDR1 is MNHNS and CDR2 SASEGT. The CDR3 sequence: CASGSTGKNQPQHF. As DNA, the CDR3 is TGTGCCAGCGGATCCACAGGGAAGAATCAGCCCCAGCATTTT.

This clonotype has at least ten counts. The chain links TRBV6-2 or TRBV6-3 to TRBJ2-5, with D perhaps assigned TRBD1 or TRBD2 (5 bases each). Germline CDR1 and CDR2: MNHEY and SVGEGT. With 6 bases removed from V and 4 bases from J, the gap between germline ends came to 27 bases. The CDR3 length is 18 residues. CDR3 loop: CASRIQKGGGRLGETQYF. The CDR3 DNA is TGTGCCAGCAGGATACAAAAGGGTGGGGGAAGACTCGGAGAGACCCAGTACTTC.

This clonotype was seen ten or more times. This sequence joins TRBV6-2 or TRBV6-3 and TRBJ1-4; possibly TRBD1 for D (6 bases). The CDR3 contains 16 residues. Germline V CDR1 and CDR2: MNHEY, SVGEGT. V was trimmed by 5 bases and J by 7 bases, leaving 20 bases between them. The CDR3 is CASSAQTQGGSEKLFF. The CDR3 DNA reads TGTGCCAGCAGTGCCCAGACACAGGGAGGAAGTGAAAAACTGTTTTTT.

This clonotype was detected many times. The chain combines TRBV11-2 with TRBJ2-5; no firm D call. V gave up 0 bases and J gave up 1 base, with 6 bases separating them. Per the germline V gene, CDR1 is SGHAT and CDR2 is FQNNGV. This CDR3 is 14 amino acids long. DNA of the CDR3: TGTGCCAGCAGCTTAGAATGGGCCCAAGAGACCCAGTACTTC. This codes for CASSLEWAQETQYF.

Ten or more counts support this clonotype. V is TRBV6-2 or TRBV6-3 and J is TRBJ2-1; TRBD2 matches 10 bases. This CDR3 is 14 amino acids long. With V trimmed by 4 bases and J by 7 bases, 4 bases remained unmatched. Germline CDR1 reads MNHEY; CDR2 reads SVGEGT. In DNA form, the CDR3 reads TGTGCCAGCAGTTTAGCGGGGGGAGGGAATGAGCAGTTCTTC. Its translation is CASSLAGGGNEQFF.

This clonotype came up a few times. The CDR3 is CASSRTPEQFF. The CDR3 DNA reads TGTGCCAGCAGCCGTACTCCTGAGCAGTTCTTC. V is TRBV13 and J is TRBJ2-1; the D is unclear. CDR1 is PRHDT and CDR2 is FYEKMQ in the germline V gene (reference sequence). V lost 5 bases and J lost 9, with 8 bases in between. The CDR3 runs to 11 residues.

CDR3: CSATPLRSGGGPSGELFF. The CDR3 bases are TGCAGTGCTACTCCCCTCCGTAGCGGGGGCGGCCCCTCCGGGGAGCTGTTTTTT. The V and J genes are TRBV20-1 and TRBJ2-2; 9 bases align to TRBD2. The length of the CDR3 is 18 residues. The germline CDR1 and CDR2 sequences are DFQATT and SNEGSKA (reference sequence). V trimming: 4 bases; J trimming: 6 bases; junction bases outside the gene matches: 18.

The sample holds many counts of this clonotype. This sequence joins TRBV4-3 and TRBJ2-7; D might be TRBD2 (6 bases). Trimming stripped 4 bases from V and 5 bases from J, with 21 bases between. The CDR3 covers 16 residues. CDR1 and CDR2 from the germline V gene are LGHNA and YSLEER. CDR3 DNA: TGCGCCAGCAGCCCAGGAGTGGCGGGAAGGGCGGACGAGCAGTACTTC. It yields the protein CASSPGVAGRADEQYF.

This clonotype appeared many times. J is TRBJ2-2 and V is TRBV18; D gene unclear. V dropped 0 bases and J dropped 1 base, with 9 bases sitting between them. Germline V gives CDR1 KGHSH, CDR2 LQKENI. This CDR3 region has 16 residues. CDR3 residues: CASSPPGFMNTGELFF. The CDR3 bases are TGTGCCAGCTCACCACCCGGTTTTATGAACACCGGGGAGCTGTTTTTT. The whole variable domain, filled in from reference TRBV18 and TRBJ2-2, reads NAGVMQNPRHLVRRRGQEARLRCSPMKGHSHVYWYRQLPEEGLKFMVYLQKENIIDESGMPKERFSAEFPKEGPSILRIQQVVRGDSAAYFCASSPPGFMNTGELFFGEGSRLTVL.

In this sample, this clonotype turned up many times. V and J are TRBV4-1 and TRBJ2-3, with TRBD2 as a possible D gene (6 bases). V lost 3 bases and J 0 bases, leaving 10 bases between the germline ends. Germline-derived CDR1 and CDR2 are MGHRA and YSYEKL. This CDR3 comprises 15 residues. Here the CDR3 DNA reads TGCGCCAGCAGCCAGCTAGCGCCTAGCACAGATACGCAGTATTTT. Amino acids: CASSQLAPSTDTQYF.